This T cell receptor (beta chain) was sequenced for a study of molecular identifiers for immune sequencing clone quantification. Study-wide findings and caveats: Effector cells had over 99% of their molecules in clones above 20 RNA copies, while naive cells had under 1%.

The use of previously described methods and listed TCR primers produced the bulk TCR libraries. Each CDR3 protein is one row after TCRdb ran MiXCR on the PCR reads. The table has approximately 320,000 distinct CDR3 sequences, about a quarter seen once. RNA fractions of 10%, 30% or 50% and roughly 19,000 to 1,100,000 sorted cells were the source of naive CD8 libraries. Naive CD8 T cell sorting was performed on the CD8+CD4-CCR7+CD45RA+ phenotype. A word on this clonotype: Its target is not known.

Germline CDR1 PRHDT, CDR2 FYEKMQ (reference sequence). Trimming at V came to 8 bases and at J to 7 bases, leaving 6 bases not matched to a gene. This CDR3 has 13 residues. The receptor comes from a human donor in good health. Some libraries in this study had Jurkat cell RNA spiked in. The chain has TRBV13 and TRBJ2-4, with 9 bases that match TRBD2. The sample consisted of naive CD8+ T cells from blood, with Jurkat cell RNA spiked in. Specified subset: FACS-sorted CD8+CD4-CCR7+CD45RA+ naive T cells. The CDR3 loop is CASSASGVNIQYF. In DNA, the CDR3 is TGTGCCAGCTCTGCTAGCGGGGTTAACATTCAGTACTTC.